The clone carrying this T cell receptor beta chain qualifies as large. Its antigen remains unidentified. Treatment described: roughly ten-day PBMC culture with coronavirus spike peptide pools or control peptides (ViraFEST assay). Sequence data for DNA of cultured CD4+ T cells were generated by the Oncomine TCR Beta short-read assay. TCRdb passed the PCR reads through MiXCR, listing each CDR3 protein once. The data show roughly 6,800 distinct CDR3 sequences, 25% seen once. This entry comes from a study of vaccination and CD4 T cells after COVID-19. Trimming pared 8 bases from V and 0 bases from J, leaving 11 bases between. The CDR3 contains 12 residues. Per germline, CDR1 DFQATT and CDR2 SNEGSKA (reference sequence).

The specimen comprised CD4+ T cells from blood, cultured in vitro, sampled after SARS-CoV-2 vaccination. The TCR sequence derives from a human donor who had recovered from COVID-19. The chain has TRBV20-1 and TRBJ2-7; D gene uncertain. CDR3 region: CSRATTSYEQYF. In nucleotides, the CDR3 is TGCAGTCGCGCGACCACCTCCTACGAGCAGTACTTC.